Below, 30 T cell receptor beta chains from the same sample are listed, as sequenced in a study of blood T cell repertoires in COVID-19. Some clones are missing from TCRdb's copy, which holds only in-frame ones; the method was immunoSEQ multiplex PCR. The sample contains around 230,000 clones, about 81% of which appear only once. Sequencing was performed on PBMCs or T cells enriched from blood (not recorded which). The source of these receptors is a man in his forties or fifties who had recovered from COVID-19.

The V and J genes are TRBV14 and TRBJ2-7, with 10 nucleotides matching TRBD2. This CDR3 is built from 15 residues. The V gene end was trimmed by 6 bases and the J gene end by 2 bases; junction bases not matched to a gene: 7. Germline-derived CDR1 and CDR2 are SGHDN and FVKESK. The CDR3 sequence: CASSRTSGSTYEQYF. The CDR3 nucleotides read TGTGCCAGCAGTCGGACTAGCGGATCTACCTACGAGCAGTACTTC.

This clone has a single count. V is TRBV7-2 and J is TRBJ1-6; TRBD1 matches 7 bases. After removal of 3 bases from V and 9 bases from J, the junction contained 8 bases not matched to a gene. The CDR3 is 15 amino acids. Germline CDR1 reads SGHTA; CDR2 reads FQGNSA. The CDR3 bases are TGTGCCAGCAGCTTTAAAACAGGGGATAGTTCACCCCTCCACTTT. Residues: CASSFKTGDSSPLHF. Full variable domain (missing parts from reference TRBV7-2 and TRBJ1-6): GAGVSQSPSNKVTEKGKDVELRCDPISGHTALYWYRQSLGQGLEFLIYFQGNSAPDKSGLPSDRFSAERTGGSVSTLTIQRTQQEDSAVYLCASSFKTGDSSPLHFGNGTRLTVT.

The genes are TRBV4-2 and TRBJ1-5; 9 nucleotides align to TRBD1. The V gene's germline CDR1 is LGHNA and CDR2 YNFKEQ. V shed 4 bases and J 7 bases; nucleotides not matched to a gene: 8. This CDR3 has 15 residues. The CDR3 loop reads CASSLQGTGLQPQHF. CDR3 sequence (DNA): TGTGCCAGCAGCCTTCAAGGGACAGGGCTCCAGCCCCAGCATTTT.

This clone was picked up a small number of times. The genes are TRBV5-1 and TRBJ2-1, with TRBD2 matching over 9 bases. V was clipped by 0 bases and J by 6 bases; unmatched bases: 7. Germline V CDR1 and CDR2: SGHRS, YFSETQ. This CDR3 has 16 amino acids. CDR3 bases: TGCGCCAGCAGCTTGGGTGGTAGCGGGAGTTCCAATGAGCAGTTCTTC. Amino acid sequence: CASSLGGSGSSNEQFF.

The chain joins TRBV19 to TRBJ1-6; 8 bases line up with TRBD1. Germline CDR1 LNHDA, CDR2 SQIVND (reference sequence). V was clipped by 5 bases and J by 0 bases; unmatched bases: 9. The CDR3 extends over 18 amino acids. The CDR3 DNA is TGTGCCAGTAGTTACGGACAGGGAGGGGGCTCCTATAATTCACCCCTCCACTTT. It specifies CASSYGQGGGSYNSPLHF.

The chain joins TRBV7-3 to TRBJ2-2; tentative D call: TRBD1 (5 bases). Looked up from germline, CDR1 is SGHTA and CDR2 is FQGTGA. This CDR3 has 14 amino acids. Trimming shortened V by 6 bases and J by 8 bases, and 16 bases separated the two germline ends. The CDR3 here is CASSPRGRVGELFF. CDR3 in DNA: TGTGCCAGCAGTCCTAGGGGCAGGGTTGGGGAGCTGTTTTTT.

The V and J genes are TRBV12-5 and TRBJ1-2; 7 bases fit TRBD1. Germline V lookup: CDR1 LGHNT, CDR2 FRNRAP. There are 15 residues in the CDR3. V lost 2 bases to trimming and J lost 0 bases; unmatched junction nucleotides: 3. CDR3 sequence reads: CASGLPGQANYGYTF. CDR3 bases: TGTGCTAGTGGTTTGCCCGGACAGGCTAACTATGGCTACACCTTC. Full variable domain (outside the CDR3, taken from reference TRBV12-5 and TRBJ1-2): DARVTQTPRHKVTEMGQEVTMRCQPILGHNTVFWYRQTMMQGLELLAYFRNRAPLDDSGMPKDRFSAEMPDATLATLKIQPSEPRDSAVYFCASGLPGQANYGYTFGSGTRLTVV.

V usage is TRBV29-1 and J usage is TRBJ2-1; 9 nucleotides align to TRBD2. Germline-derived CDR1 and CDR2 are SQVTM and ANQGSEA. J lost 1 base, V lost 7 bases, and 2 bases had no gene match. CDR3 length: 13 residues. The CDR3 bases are TGCAGCGCGACTAGCGGTTCCTACAATGAGCAGTTCTTC. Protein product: CSATSGSYNEQFF.

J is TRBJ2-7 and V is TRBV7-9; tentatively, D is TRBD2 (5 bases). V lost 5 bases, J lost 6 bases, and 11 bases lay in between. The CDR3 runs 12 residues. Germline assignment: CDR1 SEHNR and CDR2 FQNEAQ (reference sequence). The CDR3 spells CASSLLEAEQYF. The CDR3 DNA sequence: TGTGCCAGCAGCCTACTAGAGGCCGAGCAGTACTTC.

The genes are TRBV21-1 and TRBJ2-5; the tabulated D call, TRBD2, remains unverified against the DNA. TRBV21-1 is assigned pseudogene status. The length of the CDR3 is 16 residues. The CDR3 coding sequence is TGTGCCAGCAGCAAAGAGGCTAGCGGGAGCCAAGAGACCCAGTACTTC. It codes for CASSKEASGSQETQYF.

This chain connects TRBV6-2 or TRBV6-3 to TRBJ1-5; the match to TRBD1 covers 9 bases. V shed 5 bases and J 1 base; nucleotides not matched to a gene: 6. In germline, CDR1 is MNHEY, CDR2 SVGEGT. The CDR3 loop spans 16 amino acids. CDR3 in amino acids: CASSAMGTGSNQPQHF. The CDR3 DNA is TGTGCCAGCAGTGCCATGGGGACAGGGAGCAATCAGCCCCAGCATTTT.

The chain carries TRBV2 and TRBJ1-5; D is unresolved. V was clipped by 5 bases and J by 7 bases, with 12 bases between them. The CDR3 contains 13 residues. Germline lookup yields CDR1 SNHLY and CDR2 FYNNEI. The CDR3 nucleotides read TGTGCCAGCAGTCCTAGCCTGGGGCAGCCCCAGCATTTT. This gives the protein CASSPSLGQPQHF.

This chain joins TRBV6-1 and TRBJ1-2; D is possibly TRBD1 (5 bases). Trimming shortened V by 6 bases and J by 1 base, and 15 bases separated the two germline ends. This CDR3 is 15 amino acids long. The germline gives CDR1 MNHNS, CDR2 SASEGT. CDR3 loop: CASSYDSILNYGYTF. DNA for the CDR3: TGTGCCAGCAGCTATGACAGCATACTTAACTATGGCTACACCTTC.

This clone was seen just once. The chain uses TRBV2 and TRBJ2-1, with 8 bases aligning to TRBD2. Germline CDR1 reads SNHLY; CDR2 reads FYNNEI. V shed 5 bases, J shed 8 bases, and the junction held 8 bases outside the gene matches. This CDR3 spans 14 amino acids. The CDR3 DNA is TGTGCCAGCAGTAAAAATAGCGGGGCGGATGAGCAGTTCTTC. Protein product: CASSKNSGADEQFF.

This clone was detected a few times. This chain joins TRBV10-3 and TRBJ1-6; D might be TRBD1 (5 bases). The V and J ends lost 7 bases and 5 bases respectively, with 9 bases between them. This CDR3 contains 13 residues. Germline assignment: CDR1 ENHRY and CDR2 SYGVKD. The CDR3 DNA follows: TGTGCCATCACGTCACAGGATAATTCACCCCTCCACTTT. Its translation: CAITSQDNSPLHF.

CDR3 amino acids: CAWRRQGSYGYTF. DNA of the CDR3: TGTGCCTGGAGGAGACAGGGAAGTTATGGCTACACCTTC. V usage is TRBV30 and J usage is TRBJ1-2; 7 bases are a match to TRBD1. The J segment lost 5 bases and the V segment lost 3 bases, leaving 6 bases of the junction unmatched. The germline CDR1 and CDR2 sequences are GTSNPN and SVGIG (reference sequence). This CDR3 is built from 13 residues.

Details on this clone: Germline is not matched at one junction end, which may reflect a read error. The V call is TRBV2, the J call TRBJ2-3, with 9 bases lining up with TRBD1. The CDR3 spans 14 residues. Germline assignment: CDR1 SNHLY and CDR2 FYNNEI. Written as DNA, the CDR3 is TGTGCCAGCGAGGACAGGGGAGAGACAGATGCGCAGTATTTT. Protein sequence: CASEDRGETDAQYF.

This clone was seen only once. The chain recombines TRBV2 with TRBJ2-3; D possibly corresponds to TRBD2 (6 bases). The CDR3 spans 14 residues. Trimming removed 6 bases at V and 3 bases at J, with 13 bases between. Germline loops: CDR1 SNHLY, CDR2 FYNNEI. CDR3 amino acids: CASSRGWETDTQYF. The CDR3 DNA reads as TGTGCCAGCAGCCGGGGGTGGGAGACAGATACGCAGTATTTT.

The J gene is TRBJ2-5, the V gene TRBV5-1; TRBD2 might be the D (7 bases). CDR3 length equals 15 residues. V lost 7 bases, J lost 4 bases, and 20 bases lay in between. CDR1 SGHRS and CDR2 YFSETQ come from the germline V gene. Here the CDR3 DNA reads TGCGCCAGCCAAAGGGGGGGCGGCGGGAGAGAGACCCAGTACTTC. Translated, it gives CASQRGGGGRETQYF.

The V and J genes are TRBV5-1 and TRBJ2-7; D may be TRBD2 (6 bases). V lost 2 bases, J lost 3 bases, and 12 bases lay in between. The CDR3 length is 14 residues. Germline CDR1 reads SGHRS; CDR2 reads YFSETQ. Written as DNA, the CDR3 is TGCGCCAGCAGCTTTGGGGCGGGGCTCTACGAGCAGTACTTC. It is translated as CASSFGAGLYEQYF.

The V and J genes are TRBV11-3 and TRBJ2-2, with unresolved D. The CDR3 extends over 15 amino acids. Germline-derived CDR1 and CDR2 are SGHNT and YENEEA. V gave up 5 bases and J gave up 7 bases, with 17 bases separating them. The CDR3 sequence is CASSARLISGGELFF. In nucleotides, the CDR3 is TGTGCCAGCAGCGCCAGACTGATTTCGGGCGGGGAGCTGTTTTTT. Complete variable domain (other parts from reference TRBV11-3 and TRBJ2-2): EAGVVQSPRYKIIEKKQPVAFWCNPISGHNTLYWYLQNLGQGPELLIRYENEEAVDDSQLPKDRFSAERLKGVDSTLKIQPAELGDSAVYLCASSARLISGGELFFGEGSRLTVL.

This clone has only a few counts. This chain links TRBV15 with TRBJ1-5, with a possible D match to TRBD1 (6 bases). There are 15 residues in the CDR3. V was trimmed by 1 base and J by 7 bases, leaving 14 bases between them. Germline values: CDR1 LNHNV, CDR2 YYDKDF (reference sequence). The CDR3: CATSRAGVSGQPQHF. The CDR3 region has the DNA TGTGCCACCAGCAGAGCAGGGGTTTCGGGGCAGCCCCAGCATTTT.

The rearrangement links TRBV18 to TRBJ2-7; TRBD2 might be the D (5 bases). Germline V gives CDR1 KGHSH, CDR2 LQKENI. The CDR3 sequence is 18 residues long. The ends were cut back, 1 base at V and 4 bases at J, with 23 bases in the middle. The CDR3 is CASSPQQFPAEDGYEQYF. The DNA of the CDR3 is TGTGCCAGCTCACCACAACAATTCCCAGCGGAGGATGGTTACGAGCAGTACTTC.

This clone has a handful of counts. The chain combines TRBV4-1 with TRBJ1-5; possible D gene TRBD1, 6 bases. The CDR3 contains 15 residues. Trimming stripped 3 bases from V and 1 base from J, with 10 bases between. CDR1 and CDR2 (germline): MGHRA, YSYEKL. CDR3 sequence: CASSHHGQSNQPQHF. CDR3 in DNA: TGCGCCAGCAGCCACCATGGACAGAGCAATCAGCCCCAGCATTTT.

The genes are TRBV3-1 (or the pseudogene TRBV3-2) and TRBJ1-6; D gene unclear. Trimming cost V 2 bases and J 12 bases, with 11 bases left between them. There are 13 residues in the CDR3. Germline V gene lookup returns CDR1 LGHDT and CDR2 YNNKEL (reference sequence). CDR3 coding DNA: TGTGCCAGCAGCCAAAGAGGGATGGGACCCCTCCACTTT. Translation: CASSQRGMGPLHF.

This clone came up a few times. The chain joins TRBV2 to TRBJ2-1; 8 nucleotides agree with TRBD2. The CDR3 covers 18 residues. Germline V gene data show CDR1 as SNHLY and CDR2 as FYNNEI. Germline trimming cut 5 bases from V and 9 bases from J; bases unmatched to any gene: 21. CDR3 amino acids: CASSSPYSSGTRSGEQFF. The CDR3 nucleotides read TGTGCCAGCAGTTCTCCTTACTCCTCCGGGACTAGGTCCGGTGAGCAGTTCTTC. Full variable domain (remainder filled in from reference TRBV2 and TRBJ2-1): EPEVTQTPSHQVTQMGQEVILRCVPISNHLYFYWYRQILGQKVEFLVSFYNNEISEKSEIFDDQFSVERPDGSNFTLKIRSTKLEDSAMYFCASSSPYSSGTRSGEQFFGPGTRLTVL.

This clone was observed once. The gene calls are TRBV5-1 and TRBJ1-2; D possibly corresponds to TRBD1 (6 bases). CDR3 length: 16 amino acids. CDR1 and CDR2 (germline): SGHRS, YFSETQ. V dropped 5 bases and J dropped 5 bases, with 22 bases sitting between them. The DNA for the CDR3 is TGCGCCAGCAGTCCTGAAGGGGGTAGACAGGTATATGGCTACACCTTC. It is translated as CASSPEGGRQVYGYTF.

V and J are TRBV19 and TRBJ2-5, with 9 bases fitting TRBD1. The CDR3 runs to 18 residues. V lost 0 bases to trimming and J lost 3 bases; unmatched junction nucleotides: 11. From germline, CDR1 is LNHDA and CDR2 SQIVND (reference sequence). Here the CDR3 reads CASSIDGNNRGRKETQYF. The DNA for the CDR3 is TGTGCCAGTAGTATAGATGGCAATAACAGGGGGCGTAAAGAGACCCAGTACTTC.

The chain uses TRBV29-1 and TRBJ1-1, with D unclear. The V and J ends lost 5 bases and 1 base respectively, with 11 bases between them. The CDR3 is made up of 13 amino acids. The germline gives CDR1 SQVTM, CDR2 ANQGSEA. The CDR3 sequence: CSVKQVGNTEAFF. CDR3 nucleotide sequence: TGCAGCGTTAAGCAGGTCGGGAACACTGAAGCTTTCTTT.

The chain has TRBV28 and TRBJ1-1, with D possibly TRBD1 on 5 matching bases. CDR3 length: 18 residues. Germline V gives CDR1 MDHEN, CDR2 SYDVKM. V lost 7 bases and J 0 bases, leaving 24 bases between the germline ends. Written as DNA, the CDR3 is TGTGCCAGCACCCCGCCCTTAGGGGTTACGGCCTTGAACACTGAAGCTTTCTTT. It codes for CASTPPLGVTALNTEAFF.